This TCR beta chain comes out of a study of blood T cell repertoires in COVID-19. In the study overall: COVID-19 samples, acute and convalescent, were from the United States, Italy and Spain.

The assay was immunoSEQ multiplex PCR, and TCRdb's table has in-frame clones only and misses some. The data hold about 200,000 clones, with around 90% observed a single time. Trimming took off 3 bases at V and 2 bases at J, with 8 bases between the two ends. Germline V CDR1 and CDR2: SGHVS, FNYEAQ. The CDR3 is 13 amino acids. The sequenced sample was peripheral blood. The source is a man aged 18 to 35 with active or convalescent COVID-19. The V and J genes are TRBV7-6 and TRBJ2-7; D is uncertain. The CDR3 coding sequence is TGTGCCAGCAGCTTTGGCCCAGCCTACGAGCAGTACTTC. It specifies CASSFGPAYEQYF.